These 2 T cell receptor beta chains were sequenced from one sample in a study of CD8+ T cells in alopecia areata. Treatment: oral pan-JAK inhibitor, 5-10 mg twice daily. After isolation, RNA underwent reverse transcription to generate cDNA as the sequencing template. Assay used: immunoSEQ multiplex PCR; TCRdb lists only in-frame clones, some missing. Of 150,000 to 200,000 clones in the sample, 53% were seen once. The sequencing here drew on CD8+ T cells sorted from blood, taken at week 24, from a patient treated with tofacitinib. These receptors were taken from a human donor with alopecia areata.

This sequence joins TRBV30 and TRBJ1-1; no firm D call. The germline V gene has CDR1 GTSNPN and CDR2 SVGIG (reference sequence). Between the trimmed V and J ends, which lost 1 base and 0 bases, there was a span of 6 bases. This CDR3 is 13 amino acids long. CDR3: CAWSASLNTEAFF. The CDR3 DNA reads as TGTGCCTGGAGTGCTTCTCTGAACACTGAAGCTTTCTTT. Combining the CDR3 with reference TRBV30 and TRBJ1-1 gives the whole variable domain SQTIHQWPATLVQPVGSPLSLECTVEGTSNPNLYWYRQAAGRGLQLLFYSVGIGQISSEVPQNLSASRPQDRQFILSSKKLLLSDSGFYLCAWSASLNTEAFFGQGTRLTVV.

The genes are TRBV27 and TRBJ1-6; D perhaps matches TRBD1 (6 bases). The CDR3 length is 15 residues. V lost 7 bases, J lost 8 bases, and 18 bases lay in between. The germline V gene encodes CDR1 MNHEY and CDR2 SMNVEV (reference sequence). In nucleotides, the CDR3 is TGTGCCAGCAAGACAGGATCCGAGGGGTATTCACCCCTCCACTTT. Translating it yields CASKTGSEGYSPLHF.